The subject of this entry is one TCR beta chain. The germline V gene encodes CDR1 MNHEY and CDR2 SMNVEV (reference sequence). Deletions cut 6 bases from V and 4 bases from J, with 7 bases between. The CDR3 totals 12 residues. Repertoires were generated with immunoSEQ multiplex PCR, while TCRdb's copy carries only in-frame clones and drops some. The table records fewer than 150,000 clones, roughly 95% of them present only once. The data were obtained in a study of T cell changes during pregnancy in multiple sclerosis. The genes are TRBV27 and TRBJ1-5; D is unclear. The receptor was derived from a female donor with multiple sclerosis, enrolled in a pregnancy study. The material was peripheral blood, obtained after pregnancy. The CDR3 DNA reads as TGTGCCAGCAGCCCGGGGAATCAGCCCCAGCATTTT. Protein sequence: CASSPGNQPQHF.